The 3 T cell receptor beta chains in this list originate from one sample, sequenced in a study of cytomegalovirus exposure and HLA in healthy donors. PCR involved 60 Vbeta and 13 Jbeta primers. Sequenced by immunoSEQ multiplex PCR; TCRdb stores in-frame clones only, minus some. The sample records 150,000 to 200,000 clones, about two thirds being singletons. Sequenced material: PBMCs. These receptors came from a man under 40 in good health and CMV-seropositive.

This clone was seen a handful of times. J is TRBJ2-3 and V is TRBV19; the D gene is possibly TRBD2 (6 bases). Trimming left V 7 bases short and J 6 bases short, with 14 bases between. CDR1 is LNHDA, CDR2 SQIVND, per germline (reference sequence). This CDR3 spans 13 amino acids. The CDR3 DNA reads TGTGCCAGTAATCCTAGACGGGGGGATACGCAGTATTTT. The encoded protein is CASNPRRGDTQYF.

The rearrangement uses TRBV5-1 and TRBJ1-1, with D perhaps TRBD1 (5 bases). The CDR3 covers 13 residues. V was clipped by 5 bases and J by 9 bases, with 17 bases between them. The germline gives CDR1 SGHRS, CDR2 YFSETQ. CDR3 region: CASRFFGTEQAFF. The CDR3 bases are TGCGCCAGCAGATTTTTTGGGACTGAACAAGCTTTCTTT.

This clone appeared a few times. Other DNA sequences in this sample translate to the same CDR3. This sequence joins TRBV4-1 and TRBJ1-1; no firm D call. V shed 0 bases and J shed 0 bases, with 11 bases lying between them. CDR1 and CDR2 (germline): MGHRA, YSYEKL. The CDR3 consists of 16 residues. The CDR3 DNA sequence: TGCGCCAGCAGCCAAGAGATACATGCAGTGAACACTGAAGCTTTCTTT. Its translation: CASSQEIHAVNTEAFF.